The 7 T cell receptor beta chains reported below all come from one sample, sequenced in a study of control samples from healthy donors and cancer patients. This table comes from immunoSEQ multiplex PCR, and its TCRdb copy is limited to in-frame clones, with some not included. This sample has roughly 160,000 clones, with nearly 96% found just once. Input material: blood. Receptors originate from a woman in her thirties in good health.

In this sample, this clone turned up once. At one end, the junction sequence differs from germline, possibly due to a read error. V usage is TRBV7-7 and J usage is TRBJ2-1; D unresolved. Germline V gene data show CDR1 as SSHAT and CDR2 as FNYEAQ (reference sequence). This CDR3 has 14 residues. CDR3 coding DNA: TGTGCTAGCAGCTTTAGTCGGACCACCGGTGAGCAGTTCTTC. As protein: CASSFSRTTGEQFF.

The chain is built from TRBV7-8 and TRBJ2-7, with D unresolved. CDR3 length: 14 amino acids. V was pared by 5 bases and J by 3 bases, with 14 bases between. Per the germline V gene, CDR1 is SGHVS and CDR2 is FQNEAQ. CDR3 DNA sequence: TGTGCCAGCAGCCCCGGAACCACAAGCTACGAGCAGTACTTC. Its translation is CASSPGTTSYEQYF.

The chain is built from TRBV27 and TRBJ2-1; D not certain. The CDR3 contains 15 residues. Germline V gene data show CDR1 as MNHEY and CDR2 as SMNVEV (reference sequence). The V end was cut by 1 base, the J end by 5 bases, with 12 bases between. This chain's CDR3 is CASSLYPRSDNEQFF. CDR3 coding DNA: TGTGCCAGCAGTTTATACCCCCGGTCCGACAATGAGCAGTTCTTC.

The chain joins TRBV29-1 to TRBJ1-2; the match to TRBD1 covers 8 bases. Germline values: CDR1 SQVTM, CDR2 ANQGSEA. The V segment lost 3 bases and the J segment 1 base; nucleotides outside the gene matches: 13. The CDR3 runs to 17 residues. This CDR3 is CSVDGGRGPRGNYGYTF. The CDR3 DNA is TGCAGCGTTGACGGGGGCAGGGGGCCCCGGGGTAACTATGGCTACACCTTC.

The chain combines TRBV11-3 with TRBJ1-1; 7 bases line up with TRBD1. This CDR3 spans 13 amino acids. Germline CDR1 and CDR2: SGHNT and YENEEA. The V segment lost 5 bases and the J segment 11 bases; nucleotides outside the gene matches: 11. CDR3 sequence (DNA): TGTGCCAGCAGCGAGTACCAGGGGGGTCGGGCTTTCTTT. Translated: CASSEYQGGRAFF.

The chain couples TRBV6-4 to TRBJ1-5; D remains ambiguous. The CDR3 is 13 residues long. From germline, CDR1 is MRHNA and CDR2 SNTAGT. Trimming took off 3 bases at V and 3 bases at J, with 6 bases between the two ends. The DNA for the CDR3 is TGTGCCAGCAGTGAGGACGCCAATCAGCCCCAGCATTTT. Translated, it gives CASSEDANQPQHF.

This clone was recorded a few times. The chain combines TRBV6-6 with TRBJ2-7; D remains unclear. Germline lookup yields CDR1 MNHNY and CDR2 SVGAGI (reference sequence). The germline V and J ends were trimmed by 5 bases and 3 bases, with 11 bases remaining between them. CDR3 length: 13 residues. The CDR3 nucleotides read TGTGCCAGCAGTCCCCTTTTCGGCTACGAGCAGTACTTC. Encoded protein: CASSPLFGYEQYF.